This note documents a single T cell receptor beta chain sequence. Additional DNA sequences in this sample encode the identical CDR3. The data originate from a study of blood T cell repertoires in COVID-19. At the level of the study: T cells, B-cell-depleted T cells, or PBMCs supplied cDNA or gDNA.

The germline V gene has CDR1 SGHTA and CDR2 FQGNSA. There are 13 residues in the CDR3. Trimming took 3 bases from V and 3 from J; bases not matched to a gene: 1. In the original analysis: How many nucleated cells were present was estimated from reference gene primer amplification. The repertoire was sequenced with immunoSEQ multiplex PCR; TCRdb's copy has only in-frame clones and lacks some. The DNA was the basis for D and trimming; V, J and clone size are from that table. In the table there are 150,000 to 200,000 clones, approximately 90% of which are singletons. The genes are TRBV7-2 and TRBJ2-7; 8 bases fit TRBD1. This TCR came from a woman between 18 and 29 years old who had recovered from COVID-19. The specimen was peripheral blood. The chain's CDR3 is CASSLTGVYEQYF. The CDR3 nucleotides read TGTGCCAGCAGCTTGACAGGGGTCTACGAGCAGTACTTC. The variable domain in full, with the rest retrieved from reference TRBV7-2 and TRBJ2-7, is GAGVSQSPSNKVTEKGKDVELRCDPISGHTALYWYRQSLGQGLEFLIYFQGNSAPDKSGLPSDRFSAERTGGSVSTLTIQRTQQEDSAVYLCASSLTGVYEQYFGPGTRLTVT.